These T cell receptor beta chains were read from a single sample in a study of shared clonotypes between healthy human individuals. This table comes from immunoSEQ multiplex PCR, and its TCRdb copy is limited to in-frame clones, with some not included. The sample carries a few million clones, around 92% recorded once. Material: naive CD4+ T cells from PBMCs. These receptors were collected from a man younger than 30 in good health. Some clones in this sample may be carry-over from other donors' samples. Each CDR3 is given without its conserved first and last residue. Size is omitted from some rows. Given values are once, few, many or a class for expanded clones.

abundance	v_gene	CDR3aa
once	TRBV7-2	ASSLIVGLAGVTSEQF
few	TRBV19	ASSVLWQPQH
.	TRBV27	ASSFGGRAFEQF
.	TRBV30	AWSLNFNQPQH
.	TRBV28	ASSRPGGPPNTEAF
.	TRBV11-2	ASSLDYGTGGAQY
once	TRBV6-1	ASSESGQGTGELF
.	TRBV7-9	ASSPLAGKADTQY
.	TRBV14	ASSQKQGVYEKLF
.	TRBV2	ASSEQGVATGELF
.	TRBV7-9	ASSRQGANSPLH
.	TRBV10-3	AIAGSDRPEGPQH
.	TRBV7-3	ASSLTLPRAYNEQF
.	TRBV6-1	ASSVDRNTEAF
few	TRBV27	ASSQADGVYGYT
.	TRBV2	ASKNRGRTGELF
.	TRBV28	ASRLTSTDTQY
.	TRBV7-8	ASSLGDRGSTEAF